This T cell receptor (beta chain) was recovered during a study of blood T cells in healthy people across ages (dated by TCRdb to the mid-2010s). Study-level background: In model experiments, template switching captured about one uniquely barcoded TCR beta cDNA molecule for every two T cells. The study measured age-related changes in TCR beta repertoire diversity using deep sequencing normalized with unique cDNA molecular identifiers. For two donors (one aged 18 to 30 and one aged 80 or older), the study analyzed two additional independent replicas of 1 million unique cDNA reads from the same blood draw. Four age groups were formed from the donors: young (average roughly 16 years), middle-aged (approximately 39), aged (62) and long-lived (less than 85). The investigation overall reported the following: The CMV infection status of donors was not known, potentially confounding age-related changes in expanded clonotypes. Because profiling used bulk unsorted PBMCs, naive and antigen-experienced compartments could not be compared conclusively. Total diversity estimates from one million sequenced T cells were considered lower bounds and underestimates. As age increased, observed TCR beta diversity per million T cells dropped in a roughly linear way, and a significant reduction was already evident by age about 40. Compared with the aged group, the long-lived group had more naive CD4+ T cells, fewer expanded clones and increased TCR diversity, suggesting age selection. Observed TCR beta diversity correlated strongly with the percentage of naive T cells measured by flow cytometry.

The library was made by 5' RACE. The instrument given in TCRdb is Illumina HiSeq 2500. The second PCR ran for about 6 to 12 cycles and used a J-beta primer mix along with a sample-barcoded 5' primer. A unique molecular identifier was introduced onto each TCR beta cDNA molecule by a template-switch 5' adaptor carrying 12 random nucleotides. At least 2.5 million CDR3-containing paired-end reads were obtained from each sample. First-strand cDNA was synthesized from all RNA with the Mint cDNA synthesis kit, primed by a TRBC-specific oligonucleotide. Following uracil-DNA glycosylase treatment, a first 18-cycle PCR with universal primers M1SS and BC2_uni_R was performed on all cDNA. The study's own analysis went as follows. For normalization, 1 million high-quality reads were randomly selected from each sample, with every read carrying a distinct molecular identifier. Instead of being binned into consensus sequences, reads with shared molecular identifiers were discarded. MiTCR, set to a Q25 quality threshold and the strictest error-elimination algorithm, was used for CDR3 identification, clonotype clustering and error correction. A nonparametric unseen species model with Euler transformation was used to estimate a lower bound on total TCR beta diversity. The public reads were run again by TCRdb, first through fastp at Q25 and then through MiXCR, and only productive beta chains were kept. Rows matching on CDR3 protein sequence are summarized as one entry with the most common DNA and genes. These V and J calls originate from TCRdb's pipeline instead of the authors' own analysis. For this sample there are about 570,000 distinct CDR3 sequences; 25% to 35% appear just once. The ten largest clonotypes hold approximately 4% of the sample.

The CDR3 has 14 amino acids, counting the end cysteine and phenylalanine. Just CDR3 DNA is preserved here, 42 bases in frame from base 1. CDR1 SNHLY and CDR2 FYNNEI were looked up in the germline V gene. On this clonotype itself: The specificity of this receptor is unknown. The junction departs from germline at one end; a sequencing error may be responsible.

The approximately 39 donors, aged about 6 to 95 years, were systemically healthy Caucasian individuals from Russia. Each donor gave ten milliliters of peripheral blood, collected into EDTA-treated Vacutainer tubes. Ficoll-Paque density-gradient centrifugation was used to isolate PBMCs, with at least 6 million per sample. Total RNA, at least 6 micrograms per sample, was extracted from PBMCs with Trizol reagent. For every donor, an aliquot of PBMCs went through flow cytometry to measure the percentages of naive CD45RAhigh/CD27high T cells. This same sample was also taken into another study, of T cells of mothers and their children. The second source states: Donors were nine systemically healthy Caucasian individuals: three mothers and their six children. cDNA synthesis consumed the entire amount of extracted RNA, loaded at approximately 1.5 ug RNA in each 15 ul reaction. Sample barcodes and 2-4 random nucleotides were added via the M1S primer in the second PCR. Over 9.5 million TCR beta CDR3 reads were obtained for each mother, and millions of reads were obtained for each child. TCR recombination output is similarly shaped by thymic selection in related and unrelated pairs, with a minor effect exerted by inherited differences. Normalized repertoire overlap in related mother-child pairs was always slightly higher than in unrelated mother-child pairs, but the difference was never significant. With a sensitivity of 90 to 100 clones per million clonotypes, no persistent microchimeric T cell clones were detected. In the study, deep NGS was used to compare the TCR beta repertoires of mothers and children, and features distinguishing related mother-child pairs from unrelated individuals were sought. Mothers averaged around 43 +/- 4 years of age and children averaged around 10 +/- 4 years. After adapters were ligated using NEBNext reagents, the libraries underwent 100+100 nt paired-end sequencing on an Illumina HiSeq 2000. To prevent cross-contamination, the mother and child libraries were prepared one month apart and sequenced in separate runs. For each donor, somewhere between about 500,000 and 2,000,000 distinct TCR beta clonotypes were identified. Naive TCR beta clonotypes were estimated from low-frequency clonotypes matched to each donor's FACS-determined naive share, without sorting.

The receptor chain draws on TRBV2 and TRBJ2-2, with 7 bases matching TRBD2. This sequence originates from a boy younger than 10 in good health. Sequencing was performed on blood. DNA sequence: TGTGCCAGCAGTGAACCTACTTCGGGCGGGGGGCTGTTTTTT. This translates into CASSEPTSGGGLFF.